Shown below are 32 T cell receptor beta chains from a single sample sequenced in a study of cytomegalovirus exposure and HLA in healthy donors. Amplification used 60 Vbeta primers and 13 Jbeta primers. Produced via immunoSEQ multiplex PCR; TCRdb's table is partial and in-frame only. The sample includes approximately 140,000 clones, 82% of them seen just once. The specimen sequenced was PBMCs. These receptors came from a male donor in good health and CMV-seronegative.

Turning to this clone: This sample also contains other DNA sequences that code for the same CDR3. This chain connects TRBV27 to TRBJ2-7; 9 bases map to TRBD1. V was clipped by 3 bases and J by 4 bases; unmatched bases: 4. The CDR3 loop spans 14 amino acids. The germline CDR1 and CDR2 sequences are MNHEY and SMNVEV (reference sequence). In DNA form, the CDR3 reads TGTGCCAGCAGTTTTGGGACAGGGTCATACGAGCAGTACTTC. It translates to CASSFGTGSYEQYF.

The chain uses TRBV11-2 and TRBJ2-1; perhaps TRBD2 as D (6 bases). This CDR3 comprises 16 residues. The V end lost 1 base, the J end lost 3 bases, and 13 bases lay between the germline ends. Germline CDR1 is SGHAT and CDR2 is FQNNGV. As DNA, the CDR3 is TGTGCCAGCAGCTTAGTCGTCGGGAGCGTCTACAATGAGCAGTTCTTC. This translates into CASSLVVGSVYNEQFF.

As regards this clone: An end of the junction does not agree with germline; a read error may underlie this. The rearrangement uses TRBV27 and TRBJ1-1; the D gene is possibly TRBD1 (6 bases). The germline CDR1 and CDR2 sequences are MNHEY and SMNVEV (reference sequence). This CDR3 comprises 15 residues. CDR3 amino acids: CASSPGTRLKTEAFF. The CDR3 coding sequence is TGTGCCAGCAGCCCCGGGACACGCTTGAAGACTGAAGCTTTCTTT.

V is TRBV4-3 and J is TRBJ2-1; D is perhaps TRBD2 (5 bases). Trimming removed 4 bases at V and 0 bases at J, with 16 bases between. The CDR3 totals 17 residues. Germline V gene data show CDR1 as LGHNA and CDR2 as YSLEER. In nucleotides, the CDR3 is TGCGCCAGCAGCCGAGACGAGGTCACTAGCTCCTACAATGAGCAGTTCTTC. This encodes CASSRDEVTSSYNEQFF.

The chain carries TRBV25-1 and TRBJ1-3; D unclear. The CDR3 runs 15 residues. The germline CDR1 and CDR2 sequences are MGHDK and SYGVNS. The germline V and J ends were trimmed by 2 bases and 3 bases, with 11 bases remaining between them. In nucleotides, the CDR3 is TGTGCCAGCAGTGAAATCGTAGGGAGTGGAAACACCATATATTTT. Amino acids: CASSEIVGSGNTIYF.

The chain links TRBV10-1 to TRBJ1-2; D possibly corresponds to TRBD1 (6 bases). This CDR3 has 15 amino acids. CDR1 is WNHNN and CDR2 is SYGVQD in the germline V gene (reference sequence). V was clipped by 10 bases and J by 2 bases, with 20 bases between them. Here the CDR3 DNA reads TGCGCCATACCGCCAGGACAGCCAACAAACTATGGCTACACCTTC. Protein: CAIPPGQPTNYGYTF.

The chain couples TRBV29-1 to TRBJ1-2; possibly TRBD1 for D (5 bases). V was pared by 1 base and J by 4 bases, with 10 bases between. CDR3 length: 13 amino acids. Germline loops: CDR1 SQVTM, CDR2 ANQGSEA. CDR3 sequence (DNA): TGCAGCGTTGAAGGGGGGGAATCCTATGGCTACACCTTC. Translation gives CSVEGGESYGYTF. Full variable domain (outside the CDR3, taken from reference TRBV29-1 and TRBJ1-2): SAVISQKPSRDICQRGTSLTIQCQVDSQVTMMFWYRQQPGQSLTLIATANQGSEATYESGFVIDKFPISRPNLTFSTLTVSNMSPEDSSIYLCSVEGGESYGYTFGSGTRLTVV.

The CDR3 coding sequence is TGTGCCAGCAGTTACTCGGCCTCATGGTTACAAGAGACCCAGTACTTC. It codes for CASSYSASWLQETQYF. This chain connects TRBV6-6 to TRBJ2-5; D gene unclear. V was trimmed by 0 bases and J by 2 bases, leaving 13 bases between them. This CDR3 comprises 16 residues. The V gene's germline CDR1 is MNHNY and CDR2 SVGAGI (reference sequence).

J is TRBJ2-1 and V is TRBV27; 8 bases fit TRBD2. The germline V gene has CDR1 MNHEY and CDR2 SMNVEV (reference sequence). Trimming took 6 bases from V and 9 from J; bases not matched to a gene: 16. The CDR3 is made up of 16 amino acids. The CDR3 here is CASSALISGIGAEQFF. As DNA, the CDR3 is TGTGCCAGCAGCGCCCTTATTAGCGGGATAGGGGCTGAGCAGTTCTTC.

The chain uses TRBV29-1 and TRBJ2-1; 11 bases fit TRBD1. V gave up 7 bases and J gave up 8 bases; unmatched junction bases: 4. The germline CDR1 and CDR2 sequences are SQVTM and ANQGSEA. The CDR3 length is 12 residues. Here the CDR3 reads CSGDRGGYEQFF. Here the CDR3 DNA reads TGCAGCGGGGACAGGGGGGGGTATGAGCAGTTCTTC.

This rearrangement joins TRBV7-2 to TRBJ2-1; 9 bases fit TRBD2. CDR1 is SGHTA, CDR2 FQGNSA, per germline. The V gene end was trimmed by 2 bases and the J gene end by 2 bases; junction bases not matched to a gene: 1. The CDR3 totals 15 residues. This CDR3 is CASSLRLAAYNEQFF. The CDR3 DNA sequence: TGTGCCAGCAGCTTAAGACTAGCGGCCTACAATGAGCAGTTCTTC.

The gene calls are TRBV30 and TRBJ1-4, with D tentatively TRBD1 (5 bases). Germline CDR1 is GTSNPN and CDR2 is SVGIG (reference sequence). The CDR3 runs 14 residues. V was trimmed by 2 bases and J by 5 bases, leaving 12 bases between them. DNA of the CDR3: TGTGCCTGGAGTTCCAGGGTCCTGAATGAAAAACTGTTTTTT. It is translated as CAWSSRVLNEKLFF.

CDR3: CASSGLAGETQYF. Written as DNA, the CDR3 is TGTGCCAGCAGTGGCCTAGCTGGGGAGACCCAGTACTTC. The genes are TRBV2 and TRBJ2-5, with D tentatively TRBD2 (5 bases). Germline CDR1 and CDR2: SNHLY and FYNNEI. Trimming left V 4 bases short and J 5 bases short, with 11 bases between. CDR3 length: 13 residues.

V is TRBV5-1 and J is TRBJ2-7; a possible D gene is TRBD2 (5 bases). This CDR3 spans 14 amino acids. V gave up 0 bases and J gave up 5 bases, with 12 bases separating them. Looked up from germline, CDR1 is SGHRS and CDR2 is YFSETQ. In nucleotides, the CDR3 is TGCGCCAGCAGCTTGGTGACGGGGAACGACGAGCAGTACTTC. Protein sequence: CASSLVTGNDEQYF. Variable domain in full (rest from reference TRBV5-1 and TRBJ2-7): KAGVTQTPRYLIKTRGQQVTLSCSPISGHRSVSWYQQTPGQGLQFLFEYFSETQRNKGNFPGRFSGRQFSNSRSEMNVSTLELGDSALYLCASSLVTGNDEQYFGPGTRLTVT.

This chain uses TRBV18 with TRBJ2-7; 9 positions agree with TRBD1. This CDR3 comprises 13 residues. Unmatched junction bases numbered 4, after V lost 8 bases and J lost 2 bases. Germline values: CDR1 KGHSH, CDR2 LQKENI. CDR3 amino acids: CASGTGGPYEQYF. CDR3 DNA sequence: TGTGCCAGCGGAACAGGGGGCCCCTACGAGCAGTACTTC.

V usage is TRBV29-1 and J usage is TRBJ2-3, with 7 bases lining up with TRBD2. V lost 5 bases, J lost 2 bases, and 10 bases stayed unmatched. Germline-derived CDR1 and CDR2 are SQVTM and ANQGSEA. The CDR3 is 15 amino acids. CDR3 DNA sequence: TGCAGCGTTTCTCCGGGAGGCCCAAACACAGATACGCAGTATTTT. Protein: CSVSPGGPNTDTQYF.

This clone was detected a few times. V and J are TRBV2 and TRBJ2-5, with D possibly matching TRBD2 (5 bases). CDR1 is SNHLY, CDR2 FYNNEI, per germline. This CDR3 spans 14 amino acids. V was clipped by 3 bases and J by 7 bases, with 15 bases between them. This CDR3 is CASSELAFYGTQYF. The CDR3 region has the DNA TGTGCCAGCAGTGAGCTAGCTTTTTACGGGACCCAGTACTTC.

V usage is TRBV4-1 and J usage is TRBJ1-1; D perhaps matches TRBD1 (6 bases). Germline CDR1 MGHRA, CDR2 YSYEKL. Trimming pared 4 bases from V and 1 base from J, leaving 19 bases between. The length of the CDR3 is 17 residues. The chain's CDR3 is CASSPSHSGTSNTEAFF. In DNA form, the CDR3 reads TGCGCCAGCAGCCCCTCTCACTCCGGGACATCGAACACTGAAGCTTTCTTT.

The rearrangement links TRBV29-1 to TRBJ2-1, with D possibly being TRBD2 (5 bases). The germline CDR1 and CDR2 sequences are SQVTM and ANQGSEA. The CDR3 spans 14 residues. The V gene lost 7 bases and the J gene lost 0 bases, with 13 bases spanning the gap. The CDR3 region has the DNA TGCAGCGGGGGAGCGCCCAGCTCCTACAATGAGCAGTTCTTC. Translated, it gives CSGGAPSSYNEQFF.

The V gene is TRBV7-2, the J gene TRBJ2-7; TRBD2 matches at 9 bases. Germline V gene lookup returns CDR1 SGHTA and CDR2 FQGNSA. This CDR3 region has 14 residues. J lost 7 bases, V lost 6 bases, and 10 bases had no gene match. The CDR3 DNA reads TGTGCCAGCAGGCGGGGGGGTGACTTGAGGGAGCAGTACTTC. This encodes CASRRGGDLREQYF.

This clone was found a few times. This chain uses TRBV11-2 with TRBJ2-7; D ambiguous. The V end was cut by 5 bases, the J end by 0 bases, with 5 bases between. This CDR3 comprises 12 residues. Germline V gene sequence: CDR1 SGHAT, CDR2 FQNNGV. CDR3 DNA sequence: TGTGCCAGCAGCCTAAGCTCCTACGAGCAGTACTTC. Translating it yields CASSLSSYEQYF.

This clone showed up just a few times. The CDR3 region has the DNA TGTGCCAGCAGCTCCCCCGGGACAGGGGCCACTGAAGCTTTCTTT. Translating gives CASSSPGTGATEAFF. The chain joins TRBV5-4 to TRBJ1-1; TRBD1 aligns across 10 bases. Per the germline V gene, CDR1 is SGHNT and CDR2 is YYREEE (reference sequence). CDR3 length equals 15 residues. V trimming: 3 bases; J trimming: 4 bases; junction bases outside the gene matches: 6.

V is TRBV5-6 and J is TRBJ2-6, with a tentative D call TRBD1 (6 bases). Germline CDR1 is SGHDT and CDR2 is YYEEEE. Trimming removed 1 base from V and 3 bases from J, with 8 bases in between. This CDR3 contains 15 residues. The CDR3 reads CASSLQGFGANVLTF. In DNA, the CDR3 is TGTGCCAGCAGCTTGCAGGGGTTTGGGGCCAACGTCCTGACTTTC.

The rearrangement uses TRBV19 and TRBJ1-5, with 7 bases matching TRBD1. The CDR3 is 13 residues long. V dropped 7 bases and J dropped 5; count of bases not matched to a gene: 5. Per the germline V gene, CDR1 is LNHDA and CDR2 is SQIVND (reference sequence). CDR3: CASIGTEYQPQHF. CDR3 nucleotide sequence: TGTGCCAGTATAGGGACAGAGTATCAGCCCCAGCATTTT.

The chain is built from TRBV4-2 and TRBJ2-3, with 7 nucleotides matching TRBD2. CDR1 and CDR2 (germline): LGHNA, YNFKEQ. The CDR3 is 16 amino acids. With 3 bases clipped from V and 0 bases from J, the junction kept 6 bases outside the gene matches. The CDR3 here is CASSHSLAPSTDTQYF. CDR3 nucleotides: TGTGCCAGCAGCCATTCACTAGCGCCGAGCACAGATACGCAGTATTTT.

The chain couples TRBV15 to TRBJ2-7, with a tentative D call TRBD2 (5 bases). The germline V and J ends were trimmed by 4 bases and 5 bases, with 9 bases remaining between them. The germline CDR1 and CDR2 sequences are LNHNV and YYDKDF (reference sequence). This CDR3 contains 12 residues. CDR3 sequence (DNA): TGTGCCACCAGCATGAGAGGGCACGAGCAGTACTTC. It specifies CATSMRGHEQYF.

The chain joins TRBV5-1 to TRBJ2-7, with D possibly TRBD2 on 5 matching bases. CDR1 is SGHRS and CDR2 is YFSETQ in the germline V gene. The length of the CDR3 is 15 residues. The germline V and J ends were trimmed by 5 bases and 6 bases, with 21 bases remaining between them. The DNA of the CDR3 is TGCGCCAGCAGTTCGGGGAACCCCAACTTGGGCGAGCAGTACTTC. Its protein product is CASSSGNPNLGEQYF.

V and J are TRBV14 and TRBJ1-2; a possible D gene is TRBD1 (6 bases). Germline lookup yields CDR1 SGHDN and CDR2 FVKESK. Trimming cost V 4 bases and J 4 bases, with 16 bases left between them. The CDR3 loop spans 15 amino acids. The CDR3 DNA sequence: TGTGCCAGCAGCCCCGAATGGACAGCGGCCTATGGCTACACCTTC. It translates to CASSPEWTAAYGYTF.

The J gene is TRBJ2-2, the V gene TRBV7-3, with TRBD2 matching 9 bases. Trimming removed 8 bases from V and 1 base from J; junction bases left unmatched: 5. Germline V gene lookup returns CDR1 SGHTA and CDR2 FQGTGA. The CDR3 is 15 residues long. Written as DNA, the CDR3 is TGTGCCAGCGAGGATAGCGGGAGGAACACCGGGGAGCTGTTTTTT. As protein: CASEDSGRNTGELFF.

The rearrangement uses TRBV27 and TRBJ2-7; 8 nucleotides align to TRBD2. After removal of 6 bases from V and 2 bases from J, the junction contained 9 bases not matched to a gene. Germline CDR1 reads MNHEY; CDR2 reads SMNVEV (reference sequence). CDR3 length: 15 amino acids. CDR3 sequence reads: CASSSPTSGAYEQYF. CDR3 coding DNA: TGTGCCAGCAGCTCACCAACTAGCGGTGCCTACGAGCAGTACTTC.

The table lists this clone with a few counts. This chain links TRBV5-6 with TRBJ2-7; 11 nucleotides line up with TRBD2. This CDR3 spans 15 amino acids. V lost 5 bases, J lost 2 bases, and 6 bases stayed unmatched. Germline V gene lookup returns CDR1 SGHDT and CDR2 YYEEEE. CDR3 in amino acids: CASSRTSGLTYEQYF. The CDR3, as DNA: TGTGCCAGCAGTCGGACTAGCGGGTTGACCTACGAGCAGTACTTC. The full variable domain, in which reference TRBV5-6 and TRBJ2-7 provide the parts outside the CDR3, is DAGVTQSPTHLIKTRGQQVTLRCSPKSGHDTVSWYQQALGQGPQFIFQYYEEEERQRGNFPDRFSGHQFPNYSSELNVNALLLGDSALYLCASSRTSGLTYEQYFGPGTRLTVT.

The rearrangement joins TRBV4-2 to TRBJ2-2; a weak D match, TRBD1 (6 bases). Germline V gene data show CDR1 as LGHNA and CDR2 as YNFKEQ. There are 17 residues in the CDR3. V shed 1 base and J shed 2 bases, with 14 bases lying between them. The CDR3 sequence is CASSQGGLRYNTGELFF. In DNA, the CDR3 is TGTGCCAGCAGCCAAGGGGGGCTTCGCTACAACACCGGGGAGCTGTTTTTT.